Listed below are T cell receptor beta chains from one sample, sequenced in a study of early T cells in non-severe SARS-CoV-2 infection. Using its own MiXCR run on the 5' RACE reads, TCRdb lists one record per CDR3 protein. Of tens of thousands of distinct CDR3 sequences listed, around 10% are singletons. The source material was whole blood. Every receptor here comes from an adult who was a healthcare worker with PCR-confirmed SARS-CoV-2 infection or an uninfected control (not recorded which). Each CDR3 is given with its conserved first and last residue. The D gene is left open where the match is weak. Clone size is not always given. Where it is, it says once, few, many or a class for expanded clones.

D gene: -
clone size: few
J gene: TRBJ2-5
V gene: TRBV7-9
CDR3 protein: CASSLGIWETQYF
CDR3 DNA: TGTGCCAGCAGCTTGGGAATTTGGGAGACCCAGTACTTC

D gene: -
clone size: -
J gene: TRBJ1-1
V gene: TRBV7-9
CDR3 protein: CASSRGSGDTEAFF
CDR3 DNA: TGTGCCAGCAGCCGGGGTTCCGGAGACACTGAAGCTTTCTTT

D gene: -
clone size: many
J gene: TRBJ1-1
V gene: TRBV7-9
CDR3 protein: CASSSFSNLNTEAFF
CDR3 DNA: TGTGCCAGCAGCTCCTTTAGTAATCTGAACACTGAAGCTTTCTTT

D gene: -
clone size: many
J gene: TRBJ2-5
V gene: TRBV7-7
CDR3 protein: CASSLGQKETQYF
CDR3 DNA: TGTGCCAGCAGCTTAGGGCAGAAAGAGACCCAGTACTTC

D gene: -
clone size: many
J gene: TRBJ2-1
V gene: TRBV19
CDR3 protein: CASSRYTNSYNEQFF
CDR3 DNA: TGTGCCAGTAGTAGGTACACGAACTCCTACAATGAGCAGTTCTTC

D gene: TRBD2
clone size: -
J gene: TRBJ2-7
V gene: TRBV3-1
CDR3 protein: CASSQEGLAGADSYEQYF
CDR3 DNA: TGTGCCAGCAGCCAAGAGGGACTAGCGGGAGCTGACTCCTACGAGCAGTACTTC

D gene: TRBD1
clone size: -
J gene: TRBJ2-7
V gene: TRBV6-5
CDR3 protein: CASSYSGQAPYEQYF
CDR3 DNA: TGTGCCAGCAGTTACTCGGGACAGGCACCCTACGAGCAGTACTTC

D gene: TRBD2
clone size: -
J gene: TRBJ2-7
V gene: TRBV6-5
CDR3 protein: CASSSGLAGSEQYF
CDR3 DNA: TGTGCCAGCAGTAGCGGACTAGCGGGAAGCGAGCAGTACTTC

D gene: -
clone size: few
J gene: TRBJ2-4
V gene: TRBV4-1
CDR3 protein: CASSHRVSGAKNIQYF
CDR3 DNA: TGCGCCAGCAGCCACCGGGTTTCAGGAGCCAAAAACATTCAGTACTTC

D gene: -
clone size: -
J gene: TRBJ2-2
V gene: TRBV18
CDR3 protein: CASSPPTITGELFF
CDR3 DNA: TGTGCCAGCTCACCACCGACAATTACAGGGGAGCTGTTTTTT

D gene: -
clone size: few
J gene: TRBJ2-1
V gene: TRBV20-1
CDR3 protein: CSAREFQRSPNEQFF
CDR3 DNA: TGCAGTGCTAGGGAGTTCCAGCGTAGTCCCAATGAGCAGTTCTTC

D gene: -
clone size: many
J gene: TRBJ2-5
V gene: TRBV20-1
CDR3 protein: CSAWTVETQYF
CDR3 DNA: TGCAGTGCTTGGACAGTAGAGACCCAGTACTTC

D gene: -
clone size: -
J gene: TRBJ2-2
V gene: TRBV27
CDR3 protein: CASSYSRQTGELFF
CDR3 DNA: TGTGCCAGCAGTTACTCACGACAGACCGGGGAGCTGTTTTTT

D gene: TRBD2
clone size: few
J gene: TRBJ2-3
V gene: TRBV29-1
CDR3 protein: CSVSSGTKDTQYF
CDR3 DNA: TGCAGCGTCTCAAGCGGGACGAAAGATACGCAGTATTTT

D gene: -
clone size: many
J gene: TRBJ2-7
V gene: TRBV6-1
CDR3 protein: CASAQAINYEQYF
CDR3 DNA: TGTGCCAGCGCACAGGCCATCAACTACGAGCAGTACTTC

D gene: -
clone size: many
J gene: TRBJ2-1
V gene: TRBV6-2/TRBV6-3
CDR3 protein: CASSSSQRSEQFF
CDR3 DNA: TGTGCCAGCAGTTCCTCACAGCGGAGTGAGCAGTTCTTC

D gene: -
clone size: many
J gene: TRBJ2-5
V gene: TRBV7-2
CDR3 protein: CASSPLWGTGNDETQYF
CDR3 DNA: TGTGCCAGCAGCCCCTTGTGGGGGACGGGTAACGATGAGACCCAGTACTTC